This T cell receptor beta chain is from a study of blood T cell repertoires in COVID-19. Whole-study context: Whether acute or convalescent, the COVID-19 samples came from the United States, Italy and Spain. Sample material is recorded as cDNA or gDNA derived from T cells, B-cell-depleted T cells, or PBMCs.

Per the germline V gene, CDR1 is PRHDT and CDR2 is FYEKMQ (reference sequence). The CDR3 consists of 15 residues. Trimming took 3 bases from V and 5 from J; bases not matched to a gene: 9. Authors' processing steps: Reference gene primer amplification yielded estimated nucleated cell counts. Assay used: immunoSEQ multiplex PCR; TCRdb lists only in-frame clones, some missing. That table gives V, J and clone size, and the DNA gave D and trimming. Found here are approximately 150,000 clones, 82% of them singletons; the top ten hold approximately 9.1%. The chain has TRBV13 and TRBJ2-5; 7 bases are a match to TRBD2. Sequenced material: peripheral blood. This TCR was sampled from a woman in her sixties or seventies with acute or convalescent COVID-19. CDR3 residues: CASSFAGTIDETQYF. The CDR3 DNA follows: TGTGCCAGCAGCTTCGCCGGGACTATTGATGAGACCCAGTACTTC.